The clone carrying this T cell receptor (beta chain) appeared a single time. Produced via immunoSEQ multiplex PCR; TCRdb's table is partial and in-frame only. The sample carries about 19,000 clones, 50% to 65% recorded once. Treatment denoted: 15 Gy SBRT to primary tumor, nephrectomy 4 weeks later. This sample stems from a study of radiation and T cells in renal cell carcinoma. The sequencing used tumor tissue, collected from a patient whose treatment included radiotherapy and nephrectomy. The sequence was obtained from a woman in her seventies with renal cell carcinoma.

This chain's CDR3 is CASSPMGQGAGINEQFF. The DNA for the CDR3 is TGTGCCAGCAGCCCCATGGGTCAGGGGGCTGGCATCAATGAGCAGTTCTTC. V and J are TRBV28 and TRBJ2-1, with 8 bases lining up with TRBD1. Germline CDR1 reads MDHEN; CDR2 reads SYDVKM. The CDR3 covers 17 residues. Germline trimming cut 6 bases from V and 6 bases from J; bases unmatched to any gene: 16.